These 14 T cell receptor beta chains share one sample of origin, sequenced in a study of blood T cells in healthy people across ages. For the second PCR, which ran for roughly 7 to 11 cycles, a sample-barcoded 5' primer and a J-beta primer mix were used. TCRdb recomputed calls from the 5' RACE reads with MiXCR, one row per CDR3 protein. Of 1,500,000 or so distinct CDR3 sequences listed, 35% to 45% are singletons. Input material: blood. These receptors were taken from a woman aged 18-29 years in good health.

This chain links TRBV13 with TRBJ1-3, with a possible D match to TRBD1 (6 bases). The CDR3 covers 14 residues. Germline V lookup: CDR1 PRHDT, CDR2 FYEKMQ (reference sequence). V lost 3 bases to trimming and J lost 4 bases, with 10 bases between them. In DNA form, the CDR3 reads TGTGCCAGCAGCTTCCAGGGGACAGGAAACACCATATATTTT. Translation gives CASSFQGTGNTIYF.

The chain combines TRBV5-6 with TRBJ2-7; 9 nucleotides align to TRBD1. The CDR3 covers 13 residues. The trim removed 6 bases at V and 7 bases at J, leaving 8 bases unmatched. Germline values: CDR1 SGHDT, CDR2 YYEEEE. CDR3 nucleotide sequence: TGTGCCAGCAAACCCGGGACAGGGTCTGAGCAGTACTTC. Its protein is CASKPGTGSEQYF.

Concerning this clonotype itself: Sequence at one end of the junction differs from germline and may be a read error. CDR3 protein: CAGSLQGAVEKLFF. The DNA of the CDR3 is TGTGCCGGCAGTTTACAGGGGGCCGTGGAAAAACTGTTTTTT. J is TRBJ1-4 and V is TRBV27; 9 bases map to TRBD1. This CDR3 contains 14 residues. Germline V gene lookup returns CDR1 MNHEY and CDR2 SMNVEV (reference sequence). Variable domain in full (rest from reference TRBV27 and TRBJ1-4): EAQVTQNPRYLITVTGKKLTVTCSQNMNHEYMSWYRQDPGLGLRQIYYSMNVEVTDKGDVPEGYKVSRKEKRNFPLILESPSPNQTSLYFCAGSLQGAVEKLFFGSGTQLSVL.

This clonotype came up once. The J gene is TRBJ2-5, the V gene TRBV20-1; the match to TRBD2 covers 13 bases. CDR1 and CDR2 from the germline V gene are DFQATT and SNEGSKA (reference sequence). Trimming removed 5 bases from V and 11 bases from J; junction bases left unmatched: 11. There are 14 residues in the CDR3. CDR3 nucleotides: TGCAGTGCTCTCCCGGGACTAGCGGGATTTGAGCAGTACTTC. This gives the protein CSALPGLAGFEQYF.

This clonotype has only a few counts. This sequence joins TRBV6-2 or TRBV6-3 and TRBJ2-1, with D unclear. Trimming left V 0 bases short and J 8 bases short, with 23 bases between. CDR1 is MNHEY and CDR2 is SVGEGT in the germline V gene. This CDR3 has 18 amino acids. The CDR3 loop reads CASSYSIGLLLSPHEQFF. CDR3 sequence (DNA): TGTGCCAGCAGTTACTCGATCGGGTTGCTCCTTTCTCCCCATGAGCAGTTCTTC.

The chain employs TRBV9 and TRBJ2-1; the D gene could be TRBD1 or TRBD2 (5 bases each). CDR1 and CDR2 (germline): SGDLS, YYNGEE. V lost 0 bases to trimming and J lost 2 bases, with 9 bases between them. The CDR3 is 15 amino acids. This chain's CDR3 is CASSVGGYTYNEQFF. The CDR3 nucleotides are TGTGCCAGCAGCGTAGGGGGGTACACCTACAATGAGCAGTTCTTC.

As concerns this clonotype: A read error may produce the germline difference seen at one junction end. This chain connects TRBV12-3 or TRBV12-4 to TRBJ2-5; 7 bases are a match to TRBD2. This CDR3 is 14 amino acids long. In nucleotides, the CDR3 is TGTGCCAGCCAGCGGGGTGGCCCACAAGAGACCCGGTACTTC. Amino acid sequence: CASQRGGPQETRYF.

This clonotype has only a few counts. The CDR3, as DNA: TGCAGTGCTAGAGAGCCACGACAGGGTTTAAGTCAGCCCCAGCATTTT. The encoded protein is CSAREPRQGLSQPQHF. The chain couples TRBV20-1 to TRBJ1-5; 7 nucleotides agree with TRBD1. The ends lost 0 bases at V and 6 bases at J; junction bases unmatched: 11. The germline V gene has CDR1 DFQATT and CDR2 SNEGSKA (reference sequence). The CDR3 is 16 amino acids.

The sample holds a few counts of this clonotype. The chain carries TRBV20-1 and TRBJ2-5, with 7 bases that match TRBD2. The length of the CDR3 is 14 residues. Germline CDR1 is DFQATT and CDR2 is SNEGSKA (reference sequence). V dropped 0 bases and J dropped 1; count of bases not matched to a gene: 2. CDR3 coding DNA: TGCAGTGCTAGAGACGGGACTACCCAAGAGACCCAGTACTTC. Encoded protein: CSARDGTTQETQYF.

The chain combines TRBV6-2 or TRBV6-3 with TRBJ2-5; TRBD2 might be the D (6 bases). The V gene lost 0 bases and the J gene lost 4 bases, with 12 bases spanning the gap. This CDR3 has 15 residues. CDR1 is MNHEY and CDR2 is SVGEGT in the germline V gene. CDR3 bases: TGTGCCAGCAGTTACTCGGGACTTTCGAGAGAGACCCAGTACTTC. Translated: CASSYSGLSRETQYF.

This clonotype has a count of ten or more. The V call is TRBV29-1, the J call TRBJ1-1, with D unresolved. Germline values: CDR1 SQVTM, CDR2 ANQGSEA. Trimming stripped 3 bases from V and 4 bases from J, with 9 bases between. The length of the CDR3 is 12 residues. The CDR3 region has the DNA TGCAGCGTTGAGAGGCAGATCACTGAAGCTTTCTTT. It encodes CSVERQITEAFF.

The V gene is TRBV20-1, the J gene TRBJ2-1, with 8 nucleotides matching TRBD2. After removal of 6 bases from V and 9 bases from J, the junction contained 16 bases not matched to a gene. The CDR3 totals 15 residues. The germline V gene encodes CDR1 DFQATT and CDR2 SNEGSKA (reference sequence). CDR3 region: CSARLSRGASSEQFF. CDR3 in DNA: TGCAGTGCGCGGCTTTCGCGGGGGGCGTCTAGTGAGCAGTTCTTC.

This sequence joins TRBV21-1 and TRBJ1-2; the table's TRBD1 call for D was not verified on the DNA. TRBV21-1 is listed as a pseudogene. There are 17 residues in the CDR3. This CDR3 is CASSRAGGTDLNYGYTF. CDR3 nucleotides: TGTGCCAGCAGCAGGGCCGGGGGGACAGATTTAAACTATGGCTACACCTTC.

In its sample, this clonotype was seen a few times. The V call is TRBV20-1, the J call TRBJ1-1; D possibly corresponds to TRBD1 (6 bases). The V gene lost 5 bases and the J gene lost 3 bases, with 16 bases spanning the gap. Germline V gene lookup returns CDR1 DFQATT and CDR2 SNEGSKA (reference sequence). The CDR3 has 14 amino acids. The CDR3 nucleotides are TGCAGTGCTGGCGAAACCGGGACATACACTGAAGCTTTCTTT. Translated, it gives CSAGETGTYTEAFF.